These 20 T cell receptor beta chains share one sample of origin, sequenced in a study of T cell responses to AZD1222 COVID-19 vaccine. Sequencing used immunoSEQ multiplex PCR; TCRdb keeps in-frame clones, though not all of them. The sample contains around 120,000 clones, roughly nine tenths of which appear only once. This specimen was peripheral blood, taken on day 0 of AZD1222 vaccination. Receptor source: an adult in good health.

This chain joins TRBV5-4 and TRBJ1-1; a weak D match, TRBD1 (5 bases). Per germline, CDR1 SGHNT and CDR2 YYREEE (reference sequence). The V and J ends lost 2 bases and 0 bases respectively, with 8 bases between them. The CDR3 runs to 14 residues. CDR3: CASSFWGMNTEAFF. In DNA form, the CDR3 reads TGTGCCAGCAGCTTTTGGGGGATGAACACTGAAGCTTTCTTT.

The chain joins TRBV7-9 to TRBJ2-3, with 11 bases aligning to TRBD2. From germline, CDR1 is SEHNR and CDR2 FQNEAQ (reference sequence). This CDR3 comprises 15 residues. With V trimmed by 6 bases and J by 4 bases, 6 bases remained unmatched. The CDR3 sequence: CASRLAGVKADTQYF. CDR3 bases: TGTGCCAGCAGACTAGCGGGAGTCAAGGCAGATACGCAGTATTTT.

In DNA form, the CDR3 reads TGTGCCAGCACGGGACTAGCGGGGCCCTACGAGCAGTACTTC. It specifies CASTGLAGPYEQYF. This chain uses TRBV2 with TRBJ2-7; 13 positions agree with TRBD2. V dropped 7 bases and J dropped 2; count of bases not matched to a gene: 2. CDR3 size: 14 residues. The V gene's germline CDR1 is SNHLY and CDR2 FYNNEI.

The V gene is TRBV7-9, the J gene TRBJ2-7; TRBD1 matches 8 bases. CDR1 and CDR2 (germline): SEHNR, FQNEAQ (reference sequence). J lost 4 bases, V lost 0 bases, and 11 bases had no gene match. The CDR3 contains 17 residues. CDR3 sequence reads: CASSLAEAAGGRYEQYF. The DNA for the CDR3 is TGTGCCAGCAGCTTAGCGGAAGCGGCAGGGGGCCGTTACGAGCAGTACTTC. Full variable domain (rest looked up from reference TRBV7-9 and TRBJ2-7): DTGVSQNPRHKITKRGQNVTFRCDPISEHNRLYWYRQTLGQGPEFLTYFQNEAQLEKSRLLSDRFSAERPKGSFSTLEIQRTEQGDSAMYLCASSLAEAAGGRYEQYFGPGTRLTVT.

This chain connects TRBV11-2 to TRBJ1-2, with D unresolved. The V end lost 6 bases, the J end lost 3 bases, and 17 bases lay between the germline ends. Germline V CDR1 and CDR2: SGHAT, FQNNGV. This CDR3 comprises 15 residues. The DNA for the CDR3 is TGTGCCAGCAGGCACCCGGGAACCCGGGACTATGGCTACACCTTC. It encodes CASRHPGTRDYGYTF.

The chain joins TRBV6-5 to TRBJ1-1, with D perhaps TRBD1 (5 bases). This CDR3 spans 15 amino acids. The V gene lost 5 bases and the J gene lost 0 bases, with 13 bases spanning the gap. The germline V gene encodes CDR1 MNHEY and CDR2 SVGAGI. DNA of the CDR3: TGTGCCAGCAGTATAGAGGGGCACATGAACACTGAAGCTTTCTTT. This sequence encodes CASSIEGHMNTEAFF.

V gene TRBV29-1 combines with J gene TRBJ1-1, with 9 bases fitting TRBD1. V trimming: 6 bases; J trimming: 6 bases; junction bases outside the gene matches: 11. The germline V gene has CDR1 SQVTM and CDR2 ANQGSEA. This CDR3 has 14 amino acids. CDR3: CSVRGGQGLAEAFF. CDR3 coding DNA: TGCAGCGTGAGGGGGGGACAGGGATTGGCTGAAGCTTTCTTT.

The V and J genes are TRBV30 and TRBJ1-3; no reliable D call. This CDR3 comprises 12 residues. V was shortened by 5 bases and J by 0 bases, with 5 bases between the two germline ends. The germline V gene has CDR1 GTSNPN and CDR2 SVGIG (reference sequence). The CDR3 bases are TGTGCCTGGGCGGCCTCTGGAAACACCATATATTTT. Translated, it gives CAWAASGNTIYF.

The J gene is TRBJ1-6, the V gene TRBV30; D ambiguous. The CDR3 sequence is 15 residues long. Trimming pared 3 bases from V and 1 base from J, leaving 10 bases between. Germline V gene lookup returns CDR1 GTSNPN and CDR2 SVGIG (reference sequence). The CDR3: CAWRPAWSYNSPLHF. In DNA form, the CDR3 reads TGTGCCTGGAGGCCCGCATGGTCCTATAATTCACCCCTCCACTTT.

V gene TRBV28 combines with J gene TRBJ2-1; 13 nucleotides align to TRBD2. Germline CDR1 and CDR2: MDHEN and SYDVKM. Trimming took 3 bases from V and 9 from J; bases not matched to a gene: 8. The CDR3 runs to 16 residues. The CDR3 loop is CASSLSGLAGAFEQFF. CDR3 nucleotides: TGTGCCAGCAGTTTGTCTGGACTAGCGGGGGCGTTTGAGCAGTTCTTC.

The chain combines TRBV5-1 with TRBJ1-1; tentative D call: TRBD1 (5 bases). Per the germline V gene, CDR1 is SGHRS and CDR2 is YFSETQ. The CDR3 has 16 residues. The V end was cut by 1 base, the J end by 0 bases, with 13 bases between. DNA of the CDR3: TGCGCCAGCAGCTTGTCGGGGGTGGGCCTGAACACTGAAGCTTTCTTT. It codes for CASSLSGVGLNTEAFF.

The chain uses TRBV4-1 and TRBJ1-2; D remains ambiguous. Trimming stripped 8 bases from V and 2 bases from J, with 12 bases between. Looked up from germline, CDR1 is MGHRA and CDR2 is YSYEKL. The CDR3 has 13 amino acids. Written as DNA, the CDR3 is TGCGCCAGCGCCCTCCAGGAGAACTATGGCTACACCTTC. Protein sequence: CASALQENYGYTF.

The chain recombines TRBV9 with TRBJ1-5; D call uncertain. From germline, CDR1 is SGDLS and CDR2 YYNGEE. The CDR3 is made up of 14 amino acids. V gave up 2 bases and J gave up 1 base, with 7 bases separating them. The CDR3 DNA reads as TGTGCCAGCAGCGTGGGAAACAGCAATCAGCCCCAGCATTTT. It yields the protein CASSVGNSNQPQHF.

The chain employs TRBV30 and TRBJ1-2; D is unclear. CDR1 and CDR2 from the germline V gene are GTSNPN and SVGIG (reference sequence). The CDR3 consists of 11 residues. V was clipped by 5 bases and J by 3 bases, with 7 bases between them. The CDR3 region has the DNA TGTGCCTGGGGACGGGACTATGGCTACACCTTC. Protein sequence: CAWGRDYGYTF.

In DNA, the CDR3 is TGTGCCAGCAGCCCACAGGGGCAAAGCACAGATACGCAGTATTTT. This codes for CASSPQGQSTDTQYF. V usage is TRBV7-3 and J usage is TRBJ2-3; the match to TRBD1 covers 7 bases. V lost 5 bases, J lost 0 bases, and 5 bases stayed unmatched. The CDR3 contains 15 residues. Per germline, CDR1 SGHTA and CDR2 FQGTGA.

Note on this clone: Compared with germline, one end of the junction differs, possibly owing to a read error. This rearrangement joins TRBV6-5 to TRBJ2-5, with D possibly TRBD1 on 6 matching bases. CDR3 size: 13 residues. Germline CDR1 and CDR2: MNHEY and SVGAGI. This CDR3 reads CVSSQGIQGTQYF. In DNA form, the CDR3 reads TGTGTCAGCAGTCAGGGGATCCAAGGGACCCAGTACTTC.

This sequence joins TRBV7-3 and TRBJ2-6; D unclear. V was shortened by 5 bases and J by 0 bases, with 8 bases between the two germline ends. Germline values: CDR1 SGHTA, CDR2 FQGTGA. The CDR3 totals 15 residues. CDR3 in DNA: TGTGCCAGCAGCCCCTGGGTCTCTGGGGCCAACGTCCTGACTTTC. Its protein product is CASSPWVSGANVLTF.

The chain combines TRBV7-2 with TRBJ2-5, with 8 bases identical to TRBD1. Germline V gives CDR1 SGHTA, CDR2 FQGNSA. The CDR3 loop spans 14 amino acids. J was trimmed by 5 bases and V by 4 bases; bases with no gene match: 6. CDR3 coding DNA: TGTGCCAGCAGCTGGACAGGGATGTCGGAGACCCAGTACTTC. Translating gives CASSWTGMSETQYF. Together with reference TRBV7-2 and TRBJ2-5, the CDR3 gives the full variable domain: GAGVSQSPSNKVTEKGKDVELRCDPISGHTALYWYRQSLGQGLEFLIYFQGNSAPDKSGLPSDRFSAERTGGSVSTLTIQRTQQEDSAVYLCASSWTGMSETQYFGPGTRLLVL.

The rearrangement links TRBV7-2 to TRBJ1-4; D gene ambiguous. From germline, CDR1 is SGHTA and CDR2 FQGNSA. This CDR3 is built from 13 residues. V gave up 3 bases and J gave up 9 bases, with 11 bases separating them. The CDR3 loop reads CASSFAGLKKLFF. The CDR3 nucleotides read TGTGCCAGCAGCTTTGCGGGGTTGAAAAAACTGTTTTTT.

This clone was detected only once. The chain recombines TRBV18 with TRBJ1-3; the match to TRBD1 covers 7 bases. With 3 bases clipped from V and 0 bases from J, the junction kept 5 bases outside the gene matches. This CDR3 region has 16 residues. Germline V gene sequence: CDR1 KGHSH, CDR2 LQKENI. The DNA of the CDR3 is TGTGCCAGCTCACCCGTAGACAGGGTCTCTGGAAACACCATATATTTT. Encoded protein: CASSPVDRVSGNTIYF.